Listed below are T cell receptor delta chains from one sample, sequenced in a study of gamma-delta chains in newborns, infants, children. TCRdb made new clone calls on the reads using CATT. The table records 15,000 or so delta-chain clones, approximately 7% of them present only once. Input material: blood. All receptors come from a child who was a newborn, infant or young child, either healthy, febrile or measles-vaccinated (not recorded which). The CDR3 runs from the conserved cysteine through the conserved F or W. The order of the fields is D gene, clone size, V gene, J gene, CDR3 protein, CDR3 DNA. The D gene is left open where the match is weak. Some rows have no size entry. The others give once, few or many, or a class for an expanded clone.

TRDD3,few,TRDV2,TRDJ2,CACDSLGDRLTAQLFF,TGTGCCTGTGACTCCCTGGGGGATCGCCTGACAGCCCAACTCTTCTTT
TRDD3,few,TRDV2,TRDJ3,CACDVLGDPSWDTRQMFF,TGTGCCTGTGACGTACTGGGGGACCCCTCCTGGGACACCCGACAGATGTTTTTC
-,-,TRDV2,TRDJ2,CACDTVGILTALLFF,TGTGCCTGTGACACCGTTGGGATATTGACAGCACTACTCTTCTTT
TRDD3,-,TRDV3,TRDJ2,CASGGPTAQLFF,TGTGCCTCTGGGGGGCCGACAGCACAACTCTTCTTT
TRDD3,few,TRDV2,TRDJ2,CACDKLGVLTAQLFF,TGTGCCTGTGACAAACTGGGGGTTCTGACAGCACAACTCTTCTTT
-,few,TRDV2,TRDJ3,CACDTLGLSSWDTRQVFF,TGTGCCTGTGACACCCTGGGGCTCAGCTCCTGGGACACCCGACAGGTGTTTTTC
TRDD3,few,TRDV2,TRDJ1,CACDTVSVWGITDKLIF,TGTGCCTGTGACACCGTTTCGGTCTGGGGGATCACCGATAAACTCATCTTT
-,few,TRDV2,TRDJ3,CACDTLEGTYSSWDTRQMFF,TGTGCCTGCGACACCCTTGAGGGGACTTACAGCTCCTGGGACACCCGACAGATGTTTTTC
TRDD3,-,TRDV2,TRDJ2,CACDFMGDLTAQLFF,TGTGCCTGTGACTTTATGGGGGATTTGACAGCACAACTCTTCTTT
TRDD3,-,TRDV2,TRDJ3,CACDTLGDKGSWDTRQMFF,TGTGCCTGTGACACACTGGGGGATAAGGGCTCCTGGGACACCCGACAGATGTTTTTC
TRDD3,-,TRDV2,TRDJ3,CASDVVGGYSWDTRQMFF,TGTGCCAGTGACGTCGTGGGGGGATACTCCTGGGACACCCGACAGATGTTTTTC
TRDD3,few,TRDV2,TRDJ3,CACDLLGGSSWDTRQTFF,TGTGCCTGTGATCTACTGGGGGGGAGCTCCTGGGACACCCGACAGACGTTTTTC
TRDD3,medium-sized,TRDV2,TRDJ3,CACDTVLGDTSWDTRQMFF,TGTGCCTGTGACACCGTACTGGGGGATACGTCCTGGGACACCCGACAGATGTTTTTC
TRDD3,-,TRDV2,TRDJ1,CACDIWGGTDKLIF,TGTGCCTGTGACATCTGGGGGGGCACCGATAAACTCATCTTT
TRDD3,few,TRDV2,TRDJ3,CACDTWGRLSSWDTRQMFF,TGTGCCTGTGACACCTGGGGGAGGCTGAGCTCCTGGGACACCCGACAGATGTTTTTC
TRDD3,few,TRDV1,TRDJ1,CALGELKLGDTHTDKLIF,TGTGCTCTTGGGGAACTAAAACTGGGGGATACGCACACCGATAAACTCATCTTT
TRDD3,few,TRDV2,TRDJ3,CACDTVGIPSSWDTRQMFF,TGTGCCTGTGACACCGTGGGGATACCCTCCTCCTGGGACACCCGACAGATGTTTTTC
TRDD3,-,TRDV2,TRDJ1,CACDVLGDGAHTDKLIF,TGTGCCTGTGACGTACTGGGGGATGGGGCCCACACCGATAAACTCATCTTT
TRDD3,-,TRDV2,TRDJ3,CARDTGWGIRGRSWDTRQMFF,TGTGCCCGTGACACCGGCTGGGGGATACGTGGACGCTCCTGGGACACCCGACAGATGTTTTTC
TRDD3,few,TRDV2,TRDJ3,CACDPVLGESSWDTRQMFF,TGTGCCTGTGACCCAGTACTGGGGGAAAGCTCCTGGGACACCCGACAGATGTTTTTC
TRDD3,-,TRDV2,TRDJ3,CACLLGDSWDTRQMFF,TGCGCCTGTTTACTGGGGGATTCCTGGGACACCCGACAGATGTTTTTC
TRDD3,few,TRDV1,TRDJ2,CALGNCPTGGALTAQLFF,TGTGCTCTTGGGAACTGTCCTACTGGGGGAGCTTTGACAGCACAACTCTTCTTT
TRDD3,-,TRDV2,TRDJ1,CACDTGWGIDKLIF,TGTGCCTGTGACACGGGCTGGGGGATAGATAAACTCATCTTT
TRDD3,medium-sized,TRDV2,TRDJ3,CACDPVLGDSSWDTRQMFF,TGTGCCTGTGACCCCGTACTGGGGGATTCCTCCTGGGACACCCGACAGATGTTTTTC
TRDD3,few,TRDV2,TRDJ3,CACDSSTGIPSWDTRQMFF,TGTGCCTGTGACTCTTCGACGGGGATACCCTCCTGGGACACCCGACAGATGTTTTTC
TRDD3,-,TRDV2,TRDJ3,CACDTLLGDTWDTRQMFF,TGTGCCTGTGACACTCTACTGGGGGATACGTGGGACACCCGACAGATGTTTTTC
TRDD3,few,TRDV1,TRDJ2,CALGEGGYALTAQLFF,TGTGCTCTTGGAGAAGGGGGATACGCTTTGACAGCACAACTCTTCTTT
TRDD3,few,TRDV2,TRDJ2,CACDSLGATPAHLFF,TGTGCCTGTGACTCCCTGGGGGCTACGCCAGCACACCTCTTCTTT
TRDD3,few,TRDV2,TRDJ3,CACDILGDKGSWDTRQMFF,TGTGCCTGTGACATACTGGGGGATAAAGGCTCCTGGGACACCCGACAGATGTTTTTC
-,medium-sized,TRDV2,TRDJ3,CACDTVGGPSSWDTRQMFF,TGTGCCTGTGACACCGTTGGGGGTCCCAGCTCCTGGGACACCCGACAGATGTTTTTC